The T cell receptor (beta chain) under discussion was sequenced for a study of molecular identifiers for immune sequencing clone quantification. TCRdb re-called the PCR reads through MiXCR, storing one row per CDR3 protein. The data contain around 460,000 distinct CDR3 sequences, roughly 26% of them seen just once; the ten biggest clones take up over 0.6%. V was clipped by 1 base and J by 4 bases, with 13 bases between them. This CDR3 comprises 15 residues. This TCR was recovered from a human donor in good health. Some libraries in this study had Jurkat cell RNA spiked in. V is TRBV12-3 or TRBV12-4 and J is TRBJ1-1; D may be TRBD1 (5 bases). The sample consisted of naive CD8+ T cells from blood, with Jurkat cell RNA spiked in. Subset noted: FACS-sorted CD8+CD4-CCR7+CD45RA+ naive T cells. The CDR3 region is CASSLDTGLGTEAFF. CDR3 sequence (DNA): TGTGCCAGCAGTTTAGATACAGGTCTCGGCACTGAAGCTTTCTTT.